These 24 T cell receptor beta chains came from one sample sequenced in a study of tumor-infiltrating lymphocytes in oesophageal squamous cell carcinoma. From the PCR reads, TCRdb called clonotypes with MiXCR, one entry per CDR3 protein. This sample yields 17,000 or so distinct CDR3 sequences, of which 45% to 50% are seen a single time; around two fifths belongs to the top ten. The sequencing input was normal esophageal tissue next to the tumor. All receptors come from a female donor with esophageal squamous cell carcinoma.

The V call is TRBV7-2, the J call TRBJ1-5, with 9 bases aligning to TRBD1. CDR1 and CDR2 from the germline V gene are SGHTA and FQGNSA. Germline trimming cut 0 bases from V and 7 bases from J; bases unmatched to any gene: 16. The CDR3 runs to 19 residues. As DNA, the CDR3 is TGTGCCAGCAGCTTAGCCTCCGGGACAGGGCGATTAGCAGAGCAGCCCCAGCATTTT. Translating gives CASSLASGTGRLAEQPQHF. Looking up the rest from reference TRBV7-2 and TRBJ1-5 gives the full variable domain: GAGVSQSPSNKVTEKGKDVELRCDPISGHTALYWYRQSLGQGLEFLIYFQGNSAPDKSGLPSDRFSAERTGGSVSTLTIQRTQQEDSAVYLCASSLASGTGRLAEQPQHFGDGTRLSIL.

At least ten counts were recorded for this clonotype. The gene calls are TRBV28 and TRBJ2-7; D perhaps matches TRBD1 (6 bases). The germline CDR1 and CDR2 sequences are MDHEN and SYDVKM. Trimming took 7 bases from V and 0 from J, leaving 13 bases between them. This CDR3 has 14 residues. In DNA form, the CDR3 reads TGTGCCAGCACTACAGGGTCTAACTCCTACGAGCAGTACTTC. It codes for CASTTGSNSYEQYF.

CDR3 nucleotides: TGCGCCAGCAGCCCCTGGACAGGGAGAGATCAGCCCCAGCATTTT. Protein sequence: CASSPWTGRDQPQHF. J is TRBJ1-5 and V is TRBV4-1, with 8 bases fitting TRBD1. V was clipped by 4 bases and J by 5 bases; unmatched bases: 7. The V gene's germline CDR1 is MGHRA and CDR2 YSYEKL. The CDR3 loop spans 15 amino acids.

The V call is TRBV5-5, the J call TRBJ2-5, with TRBD2 matching over 8 bases. Germline trimming cut 2 bases from V and 2 bases from J; bases unmatched to any gene: 5. Germline CDR1 is SGHKS and CDR2 is YYEKEE (reference sequence). There are 15 residues in the CDR3. The CDR3: CASSFPSGPQETQYF. Here the CDR3 DNA reads TGTGCCAGCAGCTTTCCTAGCGGGCCTCAAGAGACCCAGTACTTC.

The chain is built from TRBV19 and TRBJ2-7, with 8 bases fitting TRBD1. The J call may not be correct, given that the DNA end is closer to TRBJ2-1. CDR1 and CDR2 from the germline V gene are LNHDA and SQIVND (reference sequence). The CDR3 loop spans 17 amino acids. The CDR3, as DNA: TGTGCCAGTAGTATAGAAGCAGGGGGCCATACCTACAATGAGCAGTTCTTC. The encoded protein is CASSIEAGGHTYNEQFF.

This chain joins TRBV6-1 and TRBJ2-3, with D hard to call. This CDR3 region has 12 residues. Germline V gene lookup returns CDR1 MNHNS and CDR2 SASEGT. V lost 5 bases to trimming and J lost 6 bases, with 9 bases between them. The CDR3 bases are TGTGCCAGCAGTCCGAGCCAGGATACGCAGTATTTT. The encoded protein is CASSPSQDTQYF.

This clonotype was observed many times. The chain is built from TRBV10-2 and TRBJ1-1; D is perhaps TRBD1 (6 bases). The V gene's germline CDR1 is WSHSY and CDR2 SAAADI. This CDR3 has 13 residues. The V end was cut by 9 bases, the J end by 4 bases, with 15 bases between. The CDR3 sequence is CARRQALGTEAFF. The DNA for the CDR3 is TGCGCCAGGAGACAGGCCTTAGGCACTGAAGCTTTCTTT.

The chain is built from TRBV7-2 and TRBJ2-5, with no clear D. CDR3 length: 12 residues. Deletions cut 8 bases from V and 0 bases from J, with 7 bases between. Germline-derived CDR1 and CDR2 are SGHTA and FQGNSA. For the CDR3, the DNA is TGTGCCAGCGGGCCGGACCAAGAGACCCAGTACTTC. Translating it yields CASGPDQETQYF.

The rearrangement links TRBV6-6 to TRBJ2-3; 8 positions match TRBD1. The tail of the sequence fits TRBJ2-7 better, so the J call may be wrong. CDR3 length: 15 residues. The germline V gene encodes CDR1 MNHNY and CDR2 SVGAGI (reference sequence). In nucleotides, the CDR3 is TGTGCCAGCAGCTCAACGACAGGGGCTAGATACGAGCAGTACTTC. Protein: CASSSTTGARYEQYF.

The rearrangement joins TRBV11-3 to TRBJ2-5; 8 nucleotides agree with TRBD2. J was trimmed by 0 bases and V by 1 base; bases with no gene match: 4. This CDR3 contains 16 residues. CDR1 and CDR2 from the germline V gene are SGHNT and YENEEA. The CDR3 loop reads CASSLGLAGNQETQYF. The CDR3 region has the DNA TGTGCCAGCAGCTTAGGTCTAGCGGGCAACCAAGAGACCCAGTACTTC.

The rearrangement joins TRBV7-4 to TRBJ2-5, with 8 bases identical to TRBD2. The CDR3 extends over 15 amino acids. Germline assignment: CDR1 SGHVT and CDR2 SQSDAQ. The V and J ends lost 2 bases and 2 bases, in that order; junction bases with no gene match: 4. CDR3 sequence: CASSLRLAGQETQYF. CDR3 nucleotides: TGTGCCAGCAGCTTAAGATTAGCGGGGCAAGAGACCCAGTACTTC.

This sequence joins TRBV10-1 and TRBJ2-3, with 7 bases matching TRBD2. This CDR3 has 15 residues. Germline CDR1 and CDR2: WNHNN and SYGVQD (reference sequence). V shed 4 bases and J 4 bases; nucleotides not matched to a gene: 8. The CDR3 loop is CASSGKAGAADTQYF. CDR3 DNA: TGCGCCAGCAGTGGGAAGGCGGGAGCGGCAGATACGCAGTATTTT.

In its sample, this clonotype was seen once. This chain links TRBV7-6 with TRBJ2-2; TRBD2 agrees at 8 bases. Germline CDR1 SGHVS, CDR2 FNYEAQ. V gave up 5 bases and J gave up 5 bases; unmatched junction bases: 4. This CDR3 is built from 14 residues. The CDR3 nucleotides are TGTGCCAGCAGCCCGGGACTAGGTACCGGGGAGCTGTTTTTT. This encodes CASSPGLGTGELFF.

The chain joins TRBV5-5 to TRBJ2-2; D is possibly TRBD1 (5 bases). V was shortened by 6 bases and J by 0 bases, with 9 bases between the two germline ends. This CDR3 region has 14 residues. Germline CDR1 and CDR2: SGHKS and YYEKEE (reference sequence). The CDR3 spells CASNRQPNTGELFF. CDR3 sequence (DNA): TGTGCCAGCAACAGACAGCCGAACACCGGGGAGCTGTTTTTT. The full variable domain, in which reference TRBV5-5 and TRBJ2-2 provide the parts outside the CDR3, is DAGVTQSPTHLIKTRGQQVTLRCSPISGHKSVSWYQQVLGQGPQFIFQYYEKEERGRGNFPDRFSARQFPNYSSELNVNALLLGDSALYLCASNRQPNTGELFFGEGSRLTVL.

A remark on this clonotype: The junction departs from the called germline gene at one end, perhaps through a read error. The rearrangement joins TRBV7-8 to TRBJ2-4, with D possibly being TRBD1 (5 bases). Germline assignment: CDR1 SGHVS and CDR2 FQNEAQ. The CDR3 consists of 15 residues. The CDR3 spells CASSPFQGSGTEAFF. CDR3 nucleotide sequence: TGTGCCAGCAGCCCATTCCAGGGTAGTGGAACTGAAGCTTTCTTC.

This clonotype was recorded once. The junction does not match germline at one end; this may be a read error. This sequence joins TRBV6-5 and TRBJ2-1, with TRBD2 matching over 7 bases. CDR1 is MNHEY and CDR2 is SVGAGI in the germline V gene. The CDR3 is 14 amino acids. The CDR3 protein is CASSDSSAGDTQFF. In nucleotides, the CDR3 is TGCGCCAGCAGTGACTCCTCCGCGGGGGATACGCAGTTCTTC.

This clonotype came up a few times. The chain employs TRBV7-6 and TRBJ2-1; D might be TRBD1 or TRBD2, each matching 5 bases. Between the trimmed V and J ends, which lost 6 bases and 0 bases, there was a span of 12 bases. CDR3 length equals 15 residues. The V gene's germline CDR1 is SGHVS and CDR2 FNYEAQ. The CDR3 region has the DNA TGTGCCAGCAGGAGCGGACAAGACTCCTACAATGAGCAGTTCTTC. Translation: CASRSGQDSYNEQFF.

The sample holds many counts of this clonotype. The chain recombines TRBV6-4 with TRBJ1-5; D gene uncertain. The germline gives CDR1 MRHNA, CDR2 SNTAGT. The V gene lost 0 bases and the J gene lost 1 base, with 4 bases spanning the gap. This CDR3 contains 14 residues. CDR3: CASSDSGSNQPQHF. CDR3 nucleotide sequence: TGTGCCAGCAGTGACTCAGGGAGCAATCAGCCCCAGCATTTT.

To note about this clonotype: A much more abundant neighbour one base away suggests this may be a read error. This chain links TRBV18 with TRBJ2-3; the D gene is possibly TRBD2 (5 bases). The DNA end favors TRBJ2-7, so the J call may be wrong. This CDR3 has 13 amino acids. The germline V gene has CDR1 KGHSH and CDR2 LQKENI. DNA of the CDR3: TGTGCCAGCTCACCACCGATAAGGGAGAAGCAGTACTTC. Its protein is CASSPPIREKQYF.

This clonotype was observed a handful of times. The chain has TRBV28 and TRBJ1-5, with D possibly matching TRBD1 (6 bases). This CDR3 is 17 amino acids long. Germline V gene sequence: CDR1 MDHEN, CDR2 SYDVKM. The V gene lost 8 bases and the J gene lost 6 bases, with 26 bases spanning the gap. CDR3 protein: CASGTETGRTGGQPQHF. In DNA form, the CDR3 reads TGTGCCAGCGGAACCGAAACAGGGAGGACGGGTGGTCAGCCCCAGCATTTT. The full variable domain, its missing parts supplied by reference TRBV28 and TRBJ1-5, is DVKVTQSSRYLVKRTGEKVFLECVQDMDHENMFWYRQDPGLGLRLIYFSYDVKMKEKGDIPEGYSVSREKKERFSLILESASTNQTSMYLCASGTETGRTGGQPQHFGDGTRLSIL.

This clonotype was counted only a few times. The V and J genes are TRBV7-6 and TRBJ2-3, with D perhaps assigned TRBD1 or TRBD2 (6 bases each). The CDR3 is made up of 14 amino acids. Germline values: CDR1 SGHVS, CDR2 FNYEAQ. V was trimmed by 3 bases and J by 5 bases, leaving 12 bases between them. CDR3: CASSLPGAQDTQYF. The CDR3 DNA reads as TGTGCCAGCAGCTTGCCGGGGGCGCAAGATACGCAGTATTTT.

This clonotype was detected many times. The chain has TRBV14 and TRBJ1-2, with a possible D match to TRBD1 (5 bases). This CDR3 has 13 amino acids. With 0 bases removed from V and 7 bases from J, the gap between germline ends came to 9 bases. From germline, CDR1 is SGHDN and CDR2 FVKESK. The CDR3 sequence: CASSQEFGGGYTF. CDR3 nucleotide sequence: TGTGCCAGCAGCCAAGAATTCGGGGGTGGCTACACCTTC.

Concerning this clonotype: This clone may be a read error of a much larger clone one base away. This chain joins TRBV11-3 and TRBJ2-3; a possible D gene is TRBD1 (6 bases). This CDR3 has 14 amino acids. CDR1 is SGHNT, CDR2 YENEEA, per germline. Trimming cost V 3 bases and J 14 bases, with 21 bases left between them. This chain's CDR3 is CASSFGQYTGELYF. The CDR3 DNA reads as TGTGCCAGCAGCTTCGGACAGTACACCGGGGAGCTGTATTTT.

The sample holds a few counts of this clonotype. The chain is built from TRBV10-3 and TRBJ2-6; a weak D match, TRBD2 (6 bases). CDR1 is ENHRY, CDR2 SYGVKD, per germline. The CDR3 loop spans 17 amino acids. The V end was cut by 0 bases, the J end by 0 bases, with 9 bases between. In DNA, the CDR3 is TGTGCCATCAGTGAGTCGTTGGGGGGCTCTGGGGCCAACGTCCTGACTTTC. It is translated as CAISESLGGSGANVLTF.